A single sample gave rise to the 24 T cell receptor beta chains below, sequenced in a study of a mutant IDH1 vaccine in newly diagnosed glioma. Data came from immunoSEQ multiplex PCR; TCRdb stores just in-frame clones and leaves some out. The data show around 62,000 clones, 89% seen once. Described time point: week 11, during vaccination. One vaccine dose held 300 ug of mutant IDH1 20-mer peptide and came with topical imiquimod. Antigens for these TCRs are unknown. The starting material was PBMCs, obtained from a glioma patient whose treatment included an IDH1 peptide vaccine. All receptors derive from a man between 35 and 55 years old with glioma.

The CDR3 DNA sequence: TGTGCCAGCAGCCCTAATCCAGGGGTCAGCACAGATACGCAGTATTTT. This codes for CASSPNPGVSTDTQYF. The J gene is TRBJ2-3, the V gene TRBV4-2, with a tentative D call TRBD1 (6 bases). CDR1 LGHNA and CDR2 YNFKEQ come from the germline V gene. This CDR3 comprises 16 residues. The V gene lost 4 bases and the J gene lost 0 bases, with 14 bases spanning the gap.

This clone was seen once. The V and J genes are TRBV2 and TRBJ2-1; D gene unclear. V lost 0 bases, J lost 2 bases, and 8 bases lay in between. This CDR3 is 15 amino acids long. Germline V lookup: CDR1 SNHLY, CDR2 FYNNEI. CDR3 residues: CASSEAGYPYNEQFF. The CDR3 DNA reads TGTGCCAGCAGTGAAGCGGGATACCCCTACAATGAGCAGTTCTTC. Full variable domain (rest looked up from reference TRBV2 and TRBJ2-1): EPEVTQTPSHQVTQMGQEVILRCVPISNHLYFYWYRQILGQKVEFLVSFYNNEISEKSEIFDDQFSVERPDGSNFTLKIRSTKLEDSAMYFCASSEAGYPYNEQFFGPGTRLTVL.

The CDR3 DNA is TGTGCCAGTAGAAGCGGGAGCTTAATAAATGAGCAGTTCTTC. Translating gives CASRSGSLINEQFF. V and J are TRBV19 and TRBJ2-1; TRBD2 aligns across 8 bases. The CDR3 covers 14 residues. Germline trimming cut 6 bases from V and 7 bases from J; bases unmatched to any gene: 8. Germline V lookup: CDR1 LNHDA, CDR2 SQIVND (reference sequence).

The V and J genes are TRBV5-6 and TRBJ1-4; 10 positions agree with TRBD1. With 1 base clipped from V and 5 bases from J, the junction kept 5 bases outside the gene matches. The CDR3 runs to 16 residues. Germline values: CDR1 SGHDT, CDR2 YYEEEE. As DNA, the CDR3 is TGTGCCAGCAGCTTGCGTTGGGACAGGGGCAATGAAAAACTGTTTTTT. Protein: CASSLRWDRGNEKLFF. The full variable domain, with the rest looked up from reference TRBV5-6 and TRBJ1-4, is DAGVTQSPTHLIKTRGQQVTLRCSPKSGHDTVSWYQQALGQGPQFIFQYYEEEERQRGNFPDRFSGHQFPNYSSELNVNALLLGDSALYLCASSLRWDRGNEKLFFGSGTQLSVL.

By its share, this clone is medium-sized. This chain joins TRBV4-2 and TRBJ2-1; 8 bases match TRBD2. Germline-derived CDR1 and CDR2 are LGHNA and YNFKEQ. V was pared by 0 bases and J by 7 bases, with 8 bases of the junction left unmatched. CDR3 length equals 16 residues. The chain's CDR3 is CASSQDSAGGFNEQFF. CDR3 nucleotides: TGTGCCAGCAGCCAAGATTCCGCGGGAGGCTTTAATGAGCAGTTCTTC.

V usage is TRBV5-3 and J usage is TRBJ2-5; D is ambiguous. TRBV5-3 is an open reading frame, and its role is uncertain. This CDR3 is 15 amino acids long. Trimming shortened V by 3 bases and J by 2 bases, and 14 bases separated the two germline ends. Here the CDR3 DNA reads TGTGCCAGAAGCTACCCCGACCACGGGCAAGAGACCCAGTACTTC. It specifies CARSYPDHGQETQYF.

The chain uses TRBV5-4 and TRBJ2-3; 11 bases are a match to TRBD2. V trimming: 4 bases; J trimming: 2 bases; junction bases outside the gene matches: 3. Germline loops: CDR1 SGHNT, CDR2 YYREEE (reference sequence). The CDR3 is 15 amino acids. The CDR3 spells CASSPGLAATDTQYF. As DNA, the CDR3 is TGTGCCAGCAGCCCGGGACTAGCGGCCACAGATACGCAGTATTTT.

V usage is TRBV27 and J usage is TRBJ2-7, with 9 positions matching TRBD1. The CDR3 sequence is 13 residues long. V lost 5 bases, J lost 6 bases, and 5 bases stayed unmatched. The germline V gene encodes CDR1 MNHEY and CDR2 SMNVEV (reference sequence). The CDR3 sequence is CASSLGQGAEQYF. CDR3 sequence (DNA): TGTGCCAGCAGTCTGGGACAGGGTGCCGAGCAGTACTTC.

This chain connects TRBV10-3 to TRBJ2-7, with D possibly being TRBD1 or TRBD2 (5 bases each). V lost 7 bases and J lost 9, with 19 bases in between. The germline CDR1 and CDR2 sequences are ENHRY and SYGVKD. The CDR3 has 13 residues. The CDR3 nucleotides read TGTGCCATCACTCGAGAGGGCCTGCAGGGGCAGTACTTC. Translating gives CAITREGLQGQYF.

V is TRBV5-4 and J is TRBJ2-1; 7 bases fit TRBD1. The CDR3 runs 14 residues. Per the germline V gene, CDR1 is SGHNT and CDR2 is YYREEE (reference sequence). The trim removed 4 bases at V and 8 bases at J, leaving 9 bases unmatched. CDR3 nucleotides: TGTGCCAGCAGCCTGATGACAGGGTTGGATGAGCAGTTCTTC. Encoded protein: CASSLMTGLDEQFF.

V gene TRBV19 combines with J gene TRBJ1-3, with D possibly being TRBD1 (5 bases). Per germline, CDR1 LNHDA and CDR2 SQIVND (reference sequence). The CDR3 consists of 15 residues. Trimming shortened V by 7 bases and J by 3 bases, and 16 bases separated the two germline ends. CDR3 nucleotide sequence: TGTGCCAGTACCCGGACATTCGCGAATGGAAACACCATATATTTT. Translation: CASTRTFANGNTIYF.

The chain has TRBV5-5 and TRBJ2-7; perhaps TRBD1 as D (5 bases). This CDR3 has 15 residues. Trimming removed 4 bases at V and 1 base at J, with 15 bases between. The germline gives CDR1 SGHKS, CDR2 YYEKEE (reference sequence). This CDR3 reads CASSPFEGVSYEQYV. CDR3 DNA sequence: TGTGCCAGCAGCCCATTTGAAGGGGTTTCCTACGAGCAGTACGTC.

The V gene is TRBV6-4, the J gene TRBJ2-3; 7 bases align to TRBD1. CDR3 length equals 14 residues. Trimming cost V 4 bases and J 2 bases; bases outside gene matches: 3. In germline, CDR1 is MRHNA, CDR2 SNTAGT. CDR3 in amino acids: CASSGGQTTDTQYF. The CDR3 bases are TGTGCCAGCAGTGGGGGACAGACCACAGATACGCAGTATTTT.

The rearrangement links TRBV15 to TRBJ1-5, with a tentative D call TRBD1 (5 bases). This CDR3 contains 17 residues. Trimming took 1 base from V and 0 from J, leaving 13 bases between them. Looked up from germline, CDR1 is LNHNV and CDR2 is YYDKDF (reference sequence). This CDR3 is CATSRGPQGVSNQPQHF. In DNA, the CDR3 is TGTGCCACCAGCAGAGGACCTCAGGGAGTTAGCAATCAGCCCCAGCATTTT. The variable domain in full, with the rest retrieved from reference TRBV15 and TRBJ1-5, is DAMVIQNPRYQVTQFGKPVTLSCSQTLNHNVMYWYQQKSSQAPKLLFHYYDKDFNNEADTPDNFQSRRPNTSFCFLDIRSPGLGDTAMYLCATSRGPQGVSNQPQHFGDGTRLSIL.

This clone was observed a single time. The chain employs TRBV10-3 and TRBJ2-2, with a possible D match to TRBD1 (6 bases). Trimming pared 4 bases from V and 3 bases from J, leaving 9 bases between. This CDR3 has 14 amino acids. The germline CDR1 and CDR2 sequences are ENHRY and SYGVKD. The CDR3 here is CAISGGLDTGELFF. The CDR3 DNA follows: TGTGCCATCAGTGGGGGGCTTGACACCGGGGAGCTGTTTTTT.

The V and J genes are TRBV10-3 and TRBJ2-1, with D uncertain. The germline V and J ends were trimmed by 4 bases and 0 bases, with 13 bases remaining between them. CDR1 is ENHRY and CDR2 is SYGVKD in the germline V gene. The CDR3 extends over 16 amino acids. The CDR3 sequence is CAISGNDGSSYNEQFF. In DNA, the CDR3 is TGTGCCATCAGTGGAAATGACGGAAGCTCCTACAATGAGCAGTTCTTC.

The chain employs TRBV4-2 and TRBJ1-1; possible D gene TRBD1, 5 bases. CDR3 length equals 17 residues. The V gene's germline CDR1 is LGHNA and CDR2 YNFKEQ. The V end was cut by 0 bases, the J end by 5 bases, with 19 bases between. The CDR3, as DNA: TGTGCCAGCAGCCAAGAAGGGGCCCGGGGGATTACAACTGAAGCTTTCTTT. It codes for CASSQEGARGITTEAFF.

The rearrangement uses TRBV6-5 and TRBJ2-7, with 7 bases fitting TRBD1. The length of the CDR3 is 13 residues. V dropped 4 bases and J dropped 1; count of bases not matched to a gene: 1. Germline V CDR1 and CDR2: MNHEY, SVGAGI. DNA of the CDR3: TGTGCCAGCAGTTGGGACAGTTCCTACGAGCAGTACTTC. It specifies CASSWDSSYEQYF.

The J gene is TRBJ1-2, the V gene TRBV6-5, with D tentatively TRBD1 (6 bases). This CDR3 has 15 residues. The ends were cut back, 3 bases at V and 0 bases at J, with 11 bases in the middle. Germline CDR1 is MNHEY and CDR2 is SVGAGI. The CDR3 loop reads CASSYSGHTNYGYTF. Written as DNA, the CDR3 is TGTGCCAGCAGTTATTCGGGACATACTAACTATGGCTACACCTTC.

This chain links TRBV11-3 with TRBJ2-2; a weak D match, TRBD2 (6 bases). CDR1 is SGHNT, CDR2 YENEEA, per germline. Between the trimmed V and J ends, which lost 5 bases and 0 bases, there was a span of 10 bases. The CDR3 is 15 residues long. CDR3 in amino acids: CASSPGVANTGELFF. The CDR3 DNA is TGTGCCAGCAGCCCGGGGGTCGCGAACACCGGGGAGCTGTTTTTT.

The CDR3 DNA reads TGCGCCAGCAGCCCCGGACAGGGGACCATTCAGTACTTC. Its protein product is CASSPGQGTIQYF. J is TRBJ2-4 and V is TRBV5-1, with 9 bases matching TRBD1. CDR3 length: 13 amino acids. Germline CDR1 is SGHRS and CDR2 is YFSETQ. V shed 4 bases and J 9 bases; nucleotides not matched to a gene: 5.

V gene TRBV11-2 combines with J gene TRBJ2-7; D unresolved. This CDR3 has 14 amino acids. The germline V gene has CDR1 SGHAT and CDR2 FQNNGV. V dropped 0 bases and J dropped 2 bases, with 8 bases sitting between them. The CDR3 here is CASSLDRAAYEQYV. The CDR3 DNA reads TGTGCCAGCAGCTTAGATCGGGCAGCCTACGAGCAGTACGTC.

This chain uses TRBV20-1 with TRBJ1-2; D gene unclear. CDR1 and CDR2 (germline): DFQATT, SNEGSKA (reference sequence). Trimming stripped 5 bases from V and 4 bases from J, with 8 bases between. CDR3 length equals 11 residues. CDR3 protein: CSAEGVYGYTF. CDR3 in DNA: TGCAGTGCTGAGGGCGTCTATGGCTACACCTTC.

The chain links TRBV28 to TRBJ2-2; D gene ambiguous. V lost 4 bases to trimming and J lost 4 bases, with 13 bases between them. Germline V gene data show CDR1 as MDHEN and CDR2 as SYDVKM. The CDR3 has 15 residues. The CDR3 nucleotides read TGTGCCAGCAGTTCGCCGGCTACCGGCACCGGGGAGCTGTTTTTT. Protein product: CASSSPATGTGELFF.